These T cell receptor beta chains were read from a single sample in a study of T-cell memory formation after mild COVID-19. A single record per CDR3 protein comes from TCRdb applying MiXCR to the 5' RACE reads. The sample shows about 420,000 distinct CDR3 sequences, 23% of them seen only once. Source material: PBMCs or a T cell subset sorted from them (not recorded which). Source of these receptors: an adult woman who had mild COVID-19 (a few samples of this study predate the infection). Cell type and time point are not known. CDR3s include the opening cysteine and the closing phenylalanine or tryptophan. A D gene is named only where the DNA matches it firmly. Clone size is not always given. Where it is, it says once, few, many or a class for expanded clones.

CDR3nt	CDR3aa	j_gene	len	v_gene	abundance	d_gene
TGTGCCAGCCATCGTGGGTATGGTGAGACCCAGTACTTC	CASHRGYGETQYF	TRBJ2-5	13	TRBV11-1	few	NA
TGCGCCAGCACCCCCTGGGGAACGGGCTACAATGAGCAGTTCTTC	CASTPWGTGYNEQFF	TRBJ2-1	15	TRBV5-1	NA	NA
TGTGCCAGCCCCAACAGGGACTATGGCTACACCTTC	CASPNRDYGYTF	TRBJ1-2	12	TRBV27	NA	NA
TGTGCCACCAGCAGAGATCGTCAGGGGCCTGGCTACACCTTC	CATSRDRQGPGYTF	TRBJ1-2	14	TRBV15	NA	NA
TGTGCCAGCAGCTCAAAGGCCCCGAACGGGGGAGCAGTGTGCAATCAGCCCCAGCATTTT	CASSSKAPNGGAVCNQPQHF	TRBJ1-5	20	TRBV21-1	few	NA
TGTGCCAGCAGCGCTGACAGAGACACCGGGGAGCTGTTTTTT	CASSADRDTGELFF	TRBJ2-2	14	TRBV7-3	few	NA
TGTGCCAGCAGTTACGGGAGGGCGGACACTGAAGCTTTCTTT	CASSYGRADTEAFF	TRBJ1-1	14	TRBV6-6	NA	NA
TGTGCCAGCAGCTTAGAGGGTGAAGAGACCCAGTACTTC	CASSLEGEETQYF	TRBJ2-5	13	TRBV11-3	NA	NA
TGTGCCAGTAGCCCCCAGAACACTGAAGCTTTCTTT	CASSPQNTEAFF	TRBJ1-1	12	TRBV19	many	NA
TGCAGCGTTGAAGACCCACAGGGCAACGAGCAGTACTTC	CSVEDPQGNEQYF	TRBJ2-7	13	TRBV29-1	NA	NA
TGTGCCAGCAGCTTGGGCGGAATTACGTACGAGCAGTACTTC	CASSLGGITYEQYF	TRBJ2-7	14	TRBV5-5	NA	NA
TGTGCCAGCAGCTTCTCTGTCGGGGGGGCCCCAGATACGCAGTATTTT	CASSFSVGGAPDTQYF	TRBJ2-3	16	TRBV7-9	few	TRBD2
TGTGCCAGCAGCTTAGAGGGCCATACGCAGTATTTT	CASSLEGHTQYF	TRBJ2-3	12	TRBV7-9	NA	NA
TGCAGCGTACGGACAGGGGGAGGCTACGAGCAGTACTTC	CSVRTGGGYEQYF	TRBJ2-7	13	TRBV29-1	NA	TRBD1
TGTGCCAGCAGCCGACCCCAGCGGGGGGGCCTTGGGAACGAGCAGTACTTC	CASSRPQRGGLGNEQYF	TRBJ2-7	17	TRBV4-2	few	TRBD2
TGTGCCAGCAGCTTTGGGCAGGGGGTCTACGAGCAGTACTTC	CASSFGQGVYEQYF	TRBJ2-7	14	TRBV5-4	few	TRBD1
TGTGCCAGCAGTATCGACGCGGGTATGTCCGGGGAGCTGTTTTTT	CASSIDAGMSGELFF	TRBJ2-2	15	TRBV6-4	few	NA